One and the same sample provided the 18 T cell receptor beta chains below, sequenced in a study of shared clonotypes between healthy human individuals. Selected positively for CCR7 and CD45RO-negative, naive CD8 cells excluded terminally differentiated effector memory CD45RA+ cells. Repertoires were generated with immunoSEQ multiplex PCR, while TCRdb's copy carries only in-frame clones and drops some. The profile covers about 820,000 clones, with 80% to 95% appearing a single time and 24% taken by the ten largest. Sequencing was carried out using naive CD8+ T cells sorted from blood. Receptors were obtained from a man aged 25 to 45 in good health.

V usage is TRBV6-5 and J usage is TRBJ2-1; D is perhaps TRBD2 (5 bases). V was pared by 6 bases and J by 4 bases, with 16 bases between. Germline CDR1 MNHEY, CDR2 SVGAGI. The CDR3 covers 15 residues. The CDR3 sequence: CASRPLAGAYNEQFF. CDR3 sequence (DNA): TGTGCCAGCAGGCCCCTGGCGGGCGCTTACAATGAGCAGTTCTTC.

The chain couples TRBV28 to TRBJ2-3; 14 bases line up with TRBD2. The J segment lost 4 bases and the V segment lost 6 bases, leaving 12 bases of the junction unmatched. The CDR3 loop spans 18 amino acids. Germline V lookup: CDR1 MDHEN, CDR2 SYDVKM. The CDR3 nucleotides read TGTGCCAGCAGCCTCACTGGGACTAGCGGGAGTTACGCAGATACGCAGTATTTT. Translation gives CASSLTGTSGSYADTQYF.

In DNA, the CDR3 is TGTGCCAGCAGTTTCGCATTAAGGACTAGCGGGAGCCACTACAATGAGCAGTTCTTC. It specifies CASSFALRTSGSHYNEQFF. The V and J genes are TRBV28 and TRBJ2-1, with 13 bases lining up with TRBD2. The CDR3 is 19 residues long. CDR1 and CDR2 (germline): MDHEN, SYDVKM. Losses at the gene ends were 3 bases for V and 3 bases for J; bases not matched to a gene: 11. The whole variable domain, filled in from reference TRBV28 and TRBJ2-1, reads DVKVTQSSRYLVKRTGEKVFLECVQDMDHENMFWYRQDPGLGLRLIYFSYDVKMKEKGDIPEGYSVSREKKERFSLILESASTNQTSMYLCASSFALRTSGSHYNEQFFGPGTRLTVL.

This chain connects TRBV19 to TRBJ2-1; 10 bases line up with TRBD2. CDR3 size: 15 residues. V was clipped by 1 base and J by 8 bases; unmatched bases: 5. Germline V gene lookup returns CDR1 LNHDA and CDR2 SQIVND (reference sequence). The CDR3 DNA follows: TGTGCCAGTAGTATAGGCCTAGCGGGAGTCTATGAGCAGTTCTTC. Translated: CASSIGLAGVYEQFF.

The chain carries TRBV7-9 and TRBJ1-1, with D perhaps TRBD1 (6 bases). The CDR3 contains 15 residues. Germline CDR1 is SEHNR and CDR2 is FQNEAQ (reference sequence). V lost 5 bases and J lost 5, with 18 bases in between. This CDR3 is CASSPGGGGRTEAFF. DNA for the CDR3: TGTGCCAGCAGCCCCGGGGGCGGGGGGCGGACTGAAGCTTTCTTT.

This chain links TRBV29-1 with TRBJ2-7, with a weak D call TRBD2 (6 bases). The CDR3 extends over 13 amino acids. Per germline, CDR1 SQVTM and CDR2 ANQGSEA. V lost 6 bases and J lost 7, with 19 bases in between. CDR3 coding DNA: TGCAGCGTGCTCTCCGATACCGGAGGGGAGCAGTACTTC. This codes for CSVLSDTGGEQYF.

The V gene is TRBV7-9, the J gene TRBJ2-7; D unclear. Germline loops: CDR1 SEHNR, CDR2 FQNEAQ (reference sequence). Deletions cut 8 bases from V and 3 bases from J, with 17 bases between. The CDR3 contains 14 residues. The CDR3: CASEGEEGRYEQYF. DNA of the CDR3: TGTGCCAGCGAAGGTGAGGAAGGACGCTACGAGCAGTACTTC.

The chain employs TRBV13 and TRBJ2-7; no definite D call. CDR1 is PRHDT, CDR2 FYEKMQ, per germline (reference sequence). Deletions cut 7 bases from V and 2 bases from J, with 15 bases between. The CDR3 is 14 residues long. The CDR3 protein is CASTRQATPYEQYF. CDR3 bases: TGTGCCAGCACCCGCCAGGCGACCCCCTACGAGCAGTACTTC.

As regards this clone: The sample contains more than one DNA sequence encoding this CDR3. The rearrangement joins TRBV6-5 to TRBJ2-7; the match to TRBD1 covers 7 bases. Germline lookup yields CDR1 MNHEY and CDR2 SVGAGI. This CDR3 region has 15 residues. J was trimmed by 0 bases and V by 0 bases; bases with no gene match: 2. CDR3 loop: CASSYSGTVSYEQYF. The CDR3 DNA reads as TGTGCCAGCAGTTACTCCGGGACAGTCTCCTACGAGCAGTACTTC.

The genes are TRBV4-3 and TRBJ1-1, with a tentative D call TRBD1 (5 bases). CDR3 size: 13 residues. V was pared by 5 bases and J by 4 bases, with 11 bases between. CDR1 is LGHNA, CDR2 YSLEER, per germline. The CDR3 is CASSEGRGTEAFF. CDR3 bases: TGCGCCAGCAGCGAGGGGAGGGGCACTGAAGCTTTCTTT.

About this clone: The identical CDR3 is also encoded by other nucleotide sequences in the sample. The V gene is TRBV7-9, the J gene TRBJ2-1; D not resolved. Germline loops: CDR1 SEHNR, CDR2 FQNEAQ (reference sequence). V lost 1 base, J lost 6 bases, and 4 bases lay in between. The CDR3 contains 12 residues. The CDR3 nucleotides read TGTGCCAGCAGCTTAGGGCGCAATGAGCAGTTCTTC. This translates into CASSLGRNEQFF.

The chain combines TRBV9 with TRBJ2-2; D might be TRBD1 (6 bases). V lost 4 bases, J lost 1 base, and 11 bases lay in between. Germline loops: CDR1 SGDLS, CDR2 YYNGEE. The CDR3 loop spans 15 amino acids. The chain's CDR3 is CASSSGTMNTGELFF. As DNA, the CDR3 is TGTGCCAGCAGCTCCGGGACAATGAACACCGGGGAGCTGTTTTTT.

V is TRBV28 and J is TRBJ2-7; D not certain. Germline assignment: CDR1 MDHEN and CDR2 SYDVKM. With 2 bases removed from V and 3 bases from J, the gap between germline ends came to 20 bases. The CDR3 covers 17 residues. CDR3 protein: CASSLASYTGSRYEQYF. The CDR3 DNA reads as TGTGCCAGCAGTTTAGCCTCATACACGGGCAGTCGCTACGAGCAGTACTTC.

This clone occurred once. This chain links TRBV19 with TRBJ2-2; the D gene is possibly TRBD1 (6 bases). The V and J ends lost 3 bases and 8 bases respectively, with 13 bases between them. CDR3 length equals 14 residues. Germline CDR1 and CDR2: LNHDA and SQIVND (reference sequence). The CDR3 nucleotides read TGTGCCAGTAGTATTAGGGACACCGGGGGGGAGCTGTTTTTT. Protein product: CASSIRDTGGELFF.

The V gene is TRBV6-1, the J gene TRBJ2-7; D uncertain. The V end was cut by 0 bases, the J end by 2 bases, with 11 bases between. The germline V gene has CDR1 MNHNS and CDR2 SASEGT. The CDR3 is 15 residues long. CDR3 residues: CASSEAKLPPYEQYF. The CDR3 DNA is TGTGCCAGCAGTGAAGCCAAGCTCCCCCCCTACGAGCAGTACTTC.

The CDR3 region is CASSMAGTVLSEQYF. The CDR3 bases are TGTGCCAGTAGTATGGCTGGGACAGTTCTTAGTGAGCAGTACTTC. The J gene is TRBJ2-7, the V gene TRBV19; the match to TRBD1 covers 7 bases. There are 15 residues in the CDR3. The germline V gene encodes CDR1 LNHDA and CDR2 SQIVND (reference sequence). The trim removed 3 bases at V and 7 bases at J, leaving 12 bases unmatched.

The rearrangement links TRBV9 to TRBJ2-2; 10 nucleotides match TRBD1. This CDR3 spans 18 amino acids. Trimming took 1 base from V and 2 from J; bases not matched to a gene: 8. Germline assignment: CDR1 SGDLS and CDR2 YYNGEE. The CDR3 DNA sequence: TGTGCCAGCAGCGTACCGAGACAGGGGGCGATAAACACCGGGGAGCTGTTTTTT. The encoded protein is CASSVPRQGAINTGELFF.

The genes are TRBV5-6 and TRBJ2-2, with D perhaps matching TRBD2 (5 bases). The germline V gene has CDR1 SGHDT and CDR2 YYEEEE. This CDR3 spans 13 amino acids. Trimming removed 0 bases at V and 7 bases at J, with 7 bases between. DNA of the CDR3: TGTGCCAGCAGCTTGGGAGAGGGCGGGGAGCTGTTTTTT. This encodes CASSLGEGGELFF.